The 20 T cell receptor beta chains in this list originate from one sample, sequenced in a study of blood T cell repertoires in COVID-19. TCRdb's copy holds only in-frame clones and misses some; the assay was immunoSEQ multiplex PCR. This table has around 230,000 clones, approximately 75% appearing once. The sample was PBMCs or T cells enriched from blood (not recorded which). The receptors derive from a man aged 35 to 55 who had recovered from COVID-19.

The chain is built from TRBV4-1 and TRBJ2-5, with TRBD2 identical over 10 bases. The CDR3 is 17 residues long. V was clipped by 0 bases and J by 1 base; unmatched bases: 5. Germline V lookup: CDR1 MGHRA, CDR2 YSYEKL. The CDR3 spells CASSQDPLAGVQETQYF. In DNA form, the CDR3 reads TGCGCCAGCAGCCAAGATCCCCTAGCGGGGGTCCAAGAGACCCAGTACTTC.

This clone was observed a handful of times. The chain employs TRBV15 and TRBJ1-3, with D uncertain. Germline CDR1 and CDR2: LNHNV and YYDKDF (reference sequence). Trimming cost V 9 bases and J 0 bases, with 6 bases left between them. This CDR3 is 12 amino acids long. The CDR3 DNA is TGTGCCACTCGGAGCTCTGGAAACACCATATATTTT. It is translated as CATRSSGNTIYF.

This sequence joins TRBV3-1 (or the pseudogene TRBV3-2) and TRBJ1-5; possible D gene TRBD1, 5 bases. This CDR3 contains 20 residues. Germline CDR1 reads LGHDT; CDR2 reads YNNKEL (reference sequence). V lost 4 bases and J lost 6, with 31 bases in between. CDR3 sequence reads: CASSLGIYTIGEVMPQPQHF. In DNA, the CDR3 is TGTGCCAGCAGCCTCGGGATTTACACAATAGGGGAGGTAATGCCTCAGCCCCAGCATTTT.

The chain combines TRBV5-1 with TRBJ2-1; D ambiguous. The V end was cut by 0 bases, the J end by 5 bases, with 9 bases between. Germline CDR1 is SGHRS and CDR2 is YFSETQ. The CDR3 extends over 14 amino acids. CDR3 amino acids: CASSLESTNNEQFF. The CDR3 region has the DNA TGCGCCAGCAGCTTGGAATCCACAAACAATGAGCAGTTCTTC.

There are a few counts of this clone. The rearrangement uses TRBV19 and TRBJ1-3; a possible D gene is TRBD1 (6 bases). The V and J ends lost 3 bases and 4 bases respectively, with 16 bases between them. Germline V gene sequence: CDR1 LNHDA, CDR2 SQIVND (reference sequence). The CDR3 is 16 amino acids. The CDR3 DNA reads TGTGCCAGTAGTATGGGACATTGGATGTGGGGAAACACCATATATTTT. It codes for CASSMGHWMWGNTIYF.

The chain carries TRBV5-1 and TRBJ1-4, with TRBD1 as a possible D gene (6 bases). The germline CDR1 and CDR2 sequences are SGHRS and YFSETQ. With 0 bases removed from V and 4 bases from J, the gap between germline ends came to 13 bases. This CDR3 has 16 residues. In DNA, the CDR3 is TGCGCCAGCAGCTTGGGACAGACAGGCTTTAATGAAAAACTGTTTTTT. Translating it yields CASSLGQTGFNEKLFF.

This clone appeared a few times. The chain employs TRBV18 and TRBJ1-1; 8 bases are a match to TRBD1. Germline CDR1 is KGHSH and CDR2 is LQKENI. With V trimmed by 6 bases and J by 5 bases, 5 bases remained unmatched. The CDR3 runs to 13 residues. CDR3 protein: CASSQGAETEAFF. DNA of the CDR3: TGTGCCAGCTCCCAGGGGGCCGAAACTGAAGCTTTCTTT.

The chain couples TRBV5-1 to TRBJ1-4; maybe TRBD1 (5 bases). CDR3 size: 13 residues. V dropped 1 base and J dropped 10 bases, with 11 bases sitting between them. CDR1 and CDR2 (germline): SGHRS, YFSETQ. Here the CDR3 reads CASSLSQGGKLFF. In nucleotides, the CDR3 is TGCGCCAGCAGCTTGTCTCAGGGCGGAAAACTGTTTTTT.

The chain couples TRBV15 to TRBJ2-7; D is perhaps TRBD1 (6 bases). From germline, CDR1 is LNHNV and CDR2 YYDKDF (reference sequence). The CDR3 has 13 residues. The germline V and J ends were trimmed by 3 bases and 5 bases, with 11 bases remaining between them. The CDR3 DNA reads as TGTGCCACCAGCAGGCAGGGGCTCCACGAGCAGTACTTC. It specifies CATSRQGLHEQYF.

The chain is built from TRBV7-2 and TRBJ1-2; 7 nucleotides align to TRBD1. The CDR3 runs 13 residues. Trimming at V came to 4 bases and at J to 6 bases, leaving 5 bases not matched to a gene. CDR1 is SGHTA and CDR2 is FQGNSA in the germline V gene. The CDR3 DNA reads as TGTGCCAGCAGCTCGGGACAGTTCGATGGCTACACCTTC. Protein: CASSSGQFDGYTF.

The chain couples TRBV30 to TRBJ1-1; D unclear. The CDR3 is 11 residues long. V was clipped by 2 bases and J by 8 bases, with 9 bases between them. Germline V gene lookup returns CDR1 GTSNPN and CDR2 SVGIG (reference sequence). CDR3 amino acids: CAWSPLQEAFF. The CDR3 DNA reads TGTGCCTGGAGTCCCCTGCAGGAAGCTTTCTTT.

The sample holds a few counts of this clone. This chain uses TRBV28 with TRBJ1-2; the D is unclear. Germline-derived CDR1 and CDR2 are MDHEN and SYDVKM. V was clipped by 6 bases and J by 5 bases, with 10 bases between them. This CDR3 contains 12 residues. The CDR3, as DNA: TGTGCCAGCAGCCTGACATATTATGGCTACACCTTC. It encodes CASSLTYYGYTF.

V usage is TRBV30 and J usage is TRBJ2-7; the match to TRBD2 covers 13 bases. The CDR3 is 19 amino acids. Germline CDR1 is GTSNPN and CDR2 is SVGIG (reference sequence). V was clipped by 3 bases and J by 0 bases; unmatched bases: 14. For the CDR3, the DNA is TGTGCCTGGAGGCACCGGACCGGGACTAGCGGGGATGCCTCCTACGAGCAGTACTTC. The encoded protein is CAWRHRTGTSGDASYEQYF. The variable domain in full, with the rest retrieved from reference TRBV30 and TRBJ2-7, is SQTIHQWPATLVQPVGSPLSLECTVEGTSNPNLYWYRQAAGRGLQLLFYSVGIGQISSEVPQNLSASRPQDRQFILSSKKLLLSDSGFYLCAWRHRTGTSGDASYEQYFGPGTRLTVT.

The rearrangement links TRBV5-1 to TRBJ1-4; 12 bases agree with TRBD1. CDR3 length: 18 residues. Per germline, CDR1 SGHRS and CDR2 YFSETQ. With V trimmed by 0 bases and J by 3 bases, 6 bases remained unmatched. For the CDR3, the DNA is TGCGCCAGCAGCTTGGGAGGGACAGGGGGCGCACCTAATGAAAAACTGTTTTTT. Protein sequence: CASSLGGTGGAPNEKLFF.

The gene calls are TRBV6-2 or TRBV6-3 and TRBJ1-2; D may be TRBD1 (5 bases). Germline values: CDR1 MNHEY, CDR2 SVGEGT. The V and J ends lost 5 bases and 5 bases respectively, with 12 bases between them. This CDR3 has 13 amino acids. The CDR3 sequence is CASSNAGKYGYTF. CDR3 in DNA: TGTGCCAGCAGTAATGCAGGGAAGTATGGCTACACCTTC.

The chain uses TRBV19 and TRBJ1-2; D is undetermined. CDR3 length equals 14 residues. Germline CDR1 and CDR2: LNHDA and SQIVND (reference sequence). V lost 6 bases to trimming and J lost 4 bases, with 15 bases between them. In DNA form, the CDR3 reads TGTGCCAGTAGGACGGGTTCCGGGAGCTATGGCTACACCTTC. It is translated as CASRTGSGSYGYTF.

The V and J genes are TRBV11-3 and TRBJ1-6; 8 nucleotides agree with TRBD1. V lost 0 bases and J lost 9; bases outside the gene matches: 13. The germline gives CDR1 SGHNT, CDR2 YENEEA. This CDR3 contains 18 residues. The DNA of the CDR3 is TGTGCCAGCAGCTTAGATTCACAGGGGGGTTTTAATGGTTCACCCCTCCACTTT. Protein product: CASSLDSQGGFNGSPLHF.

This chain connects TRBV7-9 to TRBJ1-1; 10 bases match TRBD1. V shed 3 bases, J shed 1 base, and the junction held 2 bases outside the gene matches. The CDR3 is 15 amino acids. Germline V lookup: CDR1 SEHNR, CDR2 FQNEAQ (reference sequence). DNA for the CDR3: TGTGCCAGCAGCTTGGGGGACAGGGGGAACACTGAAGCTTTCTTT. Its protein is CASSLGDRGNTEAFF. The full variable domain, in which reference TRBV7-9 and TRBJ1-1 provide the parts outside the CDR3, is DTGVSQNPRHKITKRGQNVTFRCDPISEHNRLYWYRQTLGQGPEFLTYFQNEAQLEKSRLLSDRFSAERPKGSFSTLEIQRTEQGDSAMYLCASSLGDRGNTEAFFGQGTRLTVV.

This sequence joins TRBV5-8 and TRBJ2-4; 7 bases are a match to TRBD1. The J segment lost 3 bases and the V segment lost 5 bases, leaving 5 bases of the junction unmatched. The CDR3 length is 14 residues. Germline CDR1 is SGHTS and CDR2 is YDEGEE. The CDR3 loop reads CASRPTGDKNIQYF. The DNA of the CDR3 is TGTGCCAGCAGGCCCACAGGGGACAAAAACATTCAGTACTTC.

The rearrangement uses TRBV5-1 and TRBJ2-4; 14 nucleotides match TRBD2. Germline CDR1 SGHRS, CDR2 YFSETQ. The CDR3 length is 20 residues. Trimming at V came to 10 bases and at J to 6 bases, leaving 24 bases not matched to a gene. CDR3 protein: CARTFRRRLAGGPRRNIQYF. CDR3 sequence (DNA): TGCGCCCGTACCTTTCGGCGTCGACTAGCGGGGGGGCCGCGGAGAAACATTCAGTACTTC.